These T cell receptor beta chains were read from a single sample in a study of T cell repertoires in cytomegalovirus infection. In TCRdb, the reads were re-called with MiXCR into one record per CDR3 protein. The sample yields about 830,000 distinct CDR3 sequences, 30% to 35% seen once. Their antigens remain unidentified. Sequenced here: cultured CD8+ T cells from PBMCs, sampled from culture after CMV antigen stimulation. The source of these receptors is a human donor in good health (CMV status not recorded). Some clones in this sample may be carry-over from other donors' samples. The CDR3 runs from the conserved cysteine through the conserved F or W. D genes are given only for firm matches. Size is omitted from some rows. Given values are once, few, many or a class for expanded clones.

d_call	clone_size	j_call	v_call	cdr3_nt	cdr3_aa
NA	few	TRBJ1-5	TRBV6-2/TRBV6-3	TGTGCCAGCAGTTACGGATTTGACGATGCAAGTCGCGGGGGGTACCAGCCCCAGCATTTT	CASSYGFDDASRGGYQPQHF
TRBD1	NA	TRBJ1-3	TRBV10-3	TGTGCCATCAGTGAGTCGGGACAGAGCTCTGGAAACACCATATATTTT	CAISESGQSSGNTIYF
TRBD1	NA	TRBJ1-1	TRBV19	TGTGCCAGTAGTATAGAAGGACAGGGGATGAACACTGAAGCTTTCTTT	CASSIEGQGMNTEAFF
NA	few	TRBJ1-5	TRBV4-1	TGCGCCAGCAGCCAAGATTCCGGGACCTATCAGCCCCAGCATTTT	CASSQDSGTYQPQHF
NA	many	TRBJ2-5	TRBV7-9	TGTGCCAGCATGAAATCCGGGACACACCAAGAGACCCAGTACTTC	CASMKSGTHQETQYF
NA	NA	TRBJ1-2	TRBV10-2	TGCGCCAGCAGTGAGTCCAGAGTCTCCTATGGCTACACCTTC	CASSESRVSYGYTF
NA	many	TRBJ1-1	TRBV7-8	TGTGCCAGCAGCTCCTCCTTTGCTGAAGCTTTCTTT	CASSSSFAEAFF
TRBD1	NA	TRBJ2-7	TRBV7-6	TGTGCCAGCAGCCGACCTACCGGGACAGGCTTCTCCTACGAGCAGTACTTC	CASSRPTGTGFSYEQYF
TRBD1	many	TRBJ2-2	TRBV7-6	TGTGCCAGCAGCCAACGGACAGGGAACACCGGGGAGCTGTTTTTT	CASSQRTGNTGELFF
NA	many	TRBJ2-1	TRBV12-3/TRBV12-4	TGTGCCAGCAGAATATCTGACAGATACAATGAGCAGTTCTTC	CASRISDRYNEQFF
NA	NA	TRBJ1-5	TRBV6-2/TRBV6-3	TGTGCCAGCAGTTACGTCGACCGTAGCAATCAGCCCCAGCATTTT	CASSYVDRSNQPQHF
TRBD2	NA	TRBJ2-5	TRBV20-1	TGCAGTGCTAGCCGACTAGCGAATCAAGAGACCCAGTACTTC	CSASRLANQETQYF
NA	few	TRBJ2-1	TRBV7-6	TGTGCCAGCAGCCCTAACCCCACTGTTTACAATGAGCAGTTCTTC	CASSPNPTVYNEQFF
NA	NA	TRBJ1-2	TRBV12-3/TRBV12-4	TGTGCCAGCAGTTTTGATTGGGCAGGGGTCTACACCTTC	CASSFDWAGVYTF
NA	NA	TRBJ2-7	TRBV14	TGTGCCAGCAGCCAGGTTAGAAACGAGCAGTACTTC	CASSQVRNEQYF
TRBD1	NA	TRBJ1-3	TRBV7-9	TGTGCCAGCAGCTCCGGGACAGGAGGCGGAAACACCATATATTTT	CASSSGTGGGNTIYF
TRBD1	few	TRBJ1-2	TRBV4-1	TGCGCCAGCAGCCAACTAGGGGGCGATGGCTACACCTTC	CASSQLGGDGYTF
TRBD1	NA	TRBJ1-4	TRBV29-1	TGCAGCTCCAAAGAGAGGACAGGGAGGGATGAAAAACTGTTTTTT	CSSKERTGRDEKLFF
NA	NA	TRBJ2-1	TRBV19	TGTGCCAGTAGTCCCTCGGCGGACAATGAGCAGTTCTTC	CASSPSADNEQFF
TRBD2	few	TRBJ2-5	TRBV11-2	TGTGCCAGCAGCCTAAGTAGCGGGGGGGGGGAGACCCAGTACTTC	CASSLSSGGGETQYF
NA	NA	TRBJ1-1	TRBV20-1	TGCAGTGCTAGAGATTTACGGGAGGGGATGAACACTGAAGCTTTCTTT	CSARDLREGMNTEAFF
NA	few	TRBJ2-1	TRBV7-6	TGTGCCAGCAGCGGGGGGGGAGGGGGGGCTAAAAATGAGCAGTTCTTC	CASSGGGGGAKNEQFF
TRBD2	NA	TRBJ2-3	TRBV27	TGTGCCAGCAAGTATGCGGGGGGCCGTATTAGAGATACGCAGTATTTT	CASKYAGGRIRDTQYF
NA	few	TRBJ2-1	TRBV7-6	TGTGCCAGCAGCTACCTAGCGCAAGGCAATGAGCAGTTCTTC	CASSYLAQGNEQFF
NA	many	TRBJ1-2	TRBV7-2	TGTGCCAGCAGCTTAAGGGTACAGGGAACGGATGGCTACACCTTC	CASSLRVQGTDGYTF
NA	NA	TRBJ1-2	TRBV7-9	TGTGCCAGCAGCTCTAGATTGGATGGCTACACCTTC	CASSSRLDGYTF
NA	few	TRBJ2-2	TRBV28	TGTGCCAGCAGTTTTATGGCCAGGGGAACCGGGGAGCTGTTTTTT	CASSFMARGTGELFF
TRBD2	once	TRBJ2-1	TRBV12-3/TRBV12-4	TGTGCCAGCAGTTTAGCGGGCGGGGGGGGTAATGAGCAGTTCTTC	CASSLAGGGGNEQFF
NA	few	TRBJ1-1	TRBV6-1	TGTGCCAGCAGATCCCGGACCGCGCCTGAGACTTTCTTT	CASRSRTAPETFF
NA	NA	TRBJ1-5	TRBV7-9	TGTGCCAGCAGCTCCGAGTCCAAGGGGGGCCAGCCCCAGCATTTT	CASSSESKGGQPQHF
TRBD1	NA	TRBJ1-5	TRBV6-5	TGTGCCAGCAGAGATGACAGGGGTCCCAATCAGCCCCAGCATTTT	CASRDDRGPNQPQHF
TRBD1	NA	TRBJ1-1	TRBV6-5	TGTGCCAGCAGTCGGGACAGTCTAGTTGAAGCTTTCTTT	CASSRDSLVEAFF
TRBD1	NA	TRBJ2-7	TRBV6-1	TGTGCCAGCAGTGAAGTGGGACAGTACTACGAGCAGTACTTC	CASSEVGQYYEQYF
NA	many	TRBJ2-3	TRBV7-6	TGTGCCAGCAGCCCCGACACGAATTCAGATACGCAGTATTTT	CASSPDTNSDTQYF
TRBD2	few	TRBJ2-7	TRBV7-2	TGTGCCAGCAGCTTGTTAGCGGGGGGGACCGCCTACGAGCAGTACTTC	CASSLLAGGTAYEQYF
TRBD1	NA	TRBJ2-1	TRBV12-3/TRBV12-4	TGTGCCAGCAGGTCGGGACAGGGACCGAGGAATGAGCAGTTCTTC	CASRSGQGPRNEQFF
NA	NA	TRBJ2-5	TRBV4-1	TGCGCCAGCAGCGAAGGGAGTGGGAAAGAGACCCAGTACTTC	CASSEGSGKETQYF
NA	NA	TRBJ2-7	TRBV2	TGTGCCAGCACCAACATAGAACTCTCCTACGAGCAGTACTTC	CASTNIELSYEQYF
NA	NA	TRBJ1-2	TRBV29-1	TGCAGCGTTCCTGAGGGGACCGAAGGGGGCTACACCTTC	CSVPEGTEGGYTF
TRBD1	NA	TRBJ1-2	TRBV12-3/TRBV12-4	TGTGCCAGCAGTTTCGACAGGGGGATAATATATGGCTACACCTTC	CASSFDRGIIYGYTF
NA	NA	TRBJ2-2	TRBV6-5	TGTGCCAGCAGTTACAAAGGATACGGGGAGCTGTTTTTT	CASSYKGYGELFF
TRBD1	many	TRBJ2-5	TRBV11-2	TGTGCCAGCAGCTTAGGGGACAGGCGGTACCAAGAGACCCAGTACTTC	CASSLGDRRYQETQYF
TRBD1	NA	TRBJ2-2	TRBV19	TGTGCCAGTAGTTTCCGACAGGGGGGCCCTACCGGGGAGCTGTTTTTT	CASSFRQGGPTGELFF
NA	many	TRBJ2-3	TRBV7-2	TGTGCCAGCAGCCCAAAAGATACGCAGTATTTT	CASSPKDTQYF
NA	few	TRBJ1-1	TRBV28	TGTGCCAGCAGTTCATTTCAGGGAGTGGGGATGAACACTGAAGCTTTCTTT	CASSSFQGVGMNTEAFF
TRBD2	NA	TRBJ2-7	TRBV7-6	TGTGCCAGCAGCAGCGGGACGGTCGCTTACGAGCAGTACTTC	CASSSGTVAYEQYF
NA	few	TRBJ2-1	TRBV12-3/TRBV12-4	TGTGCCAGCAGATTCTCCTACAATGAGCAGTTCTTC	CASRFSYNEQFF
NA	few	TRBJ1-1	TRBV4-1	TGCGCCAGCAGCCAAGATGCGACGGGTGGGACTGAAGCTTTCTTT	CASSQDATGGTEAFF
NA	NA	TRBJ1-1	TRBV12-5	TGTGCTAGTGGTTTGGTACCTCAGCAAAACACTGAAGCTTTCTTT	CASGLVPQQNTEAFF
NA	NA	TRBJ2-3	TRBV13	TGTGCCAGCAGCGCCGGAACCGGCCAGGCGCCAGATACGCAGTATTTT	CASSAGTGQAPDTQYF
NA	NA	TRBJ2-1	TRBV12-5	TGTGCTAGTGGTTTGGGGTTAACTGAGCAGTTCTTC	CASGLGLTEQFF
NA	NA	TRBJ2-1	TRBV27	TGTGCCAGCACTTGGAGGTATGAGCAGTTCTTC	CASTWRYEQFF
NA	NA	TRBJ2-2	TRBV12-3/TRBV12-4	TGTGCCAGCAGTTTTTTCAGGGCCGACACCGGGGAGCTGTTTTTT	CASSFFRADTGELFF